A selection of T cell receptor beta chains follows, all from one sample in a study of radiotherapy plus CTLA-4 blockade in lung cancer. The assay was immunoSEQ multiplex PCR, and TCRdb's table has in-frame clones only and misses some. The repertoire holds 90,000 to 150,000 clones, with nearly 80% as singletons. The specimen comprised peripheral blood, sampled from a patient treated with radiotherapy plus ipilimumab. All receptors come from a human donor with non-small cell lung cancer who had a partial response to radiotherapy plus ipilimumab. Both conserved end residues are part of each CDR3.

CDR3 protein: CASSYSRPRNTEAFF
J gene: TRBJ1-1
V gene: TRBV6-5

CDR3 protein: CASSQDPAGYNEQFF
J gene: TRBJ2-1
V gene: TRBV4-3

CDR3 protein: CASRGNTEAFF
J gene: TRBJ1-1
V gene: TRBV19

CDR3 protein: CATSRAGSTNEKLFF
J gene: TRBJ1-4
V gene: TRBV15

CDR3 protein: CASTWGGGNQPQHF
J gene: TRBJ1-5
V gene: TRBV19

CDR3 protein: CASSLQGIGPDTQYF
J gene: TRBJ2-3
V gene: TRBV5-1

CDR3 protein: CASSLGTSVAYEQYF
J gene: TRBJ2-7
V gene: TRBV5-1

CDR3 protein: CASSPPPGQIMEQYF
J gene: TRBJ2-7
V gene: TRBV5-1

CDR3 protein: CASRADRNTEAFF
J gene: TRBJ1-1
V gene: TRBV2

CDR3 protein: CASSLDRTSEQYF
J gene: TRBJ2-7
V gene: TRBV5-6

CDR3 protein: CASSPSRTGANEQFF
J gene: TRBJ2-1
V gene: TRBV27

CDR3 protein: CASMRQYSNQPQHF
J gene: TRBJ1-5
V gene: TRBV27

CDR3 protein: CAWGGLAGVAVRGSSTDTQYF
J gene: TRBJ2-3
V gene: TRBV30

CDR3 protein: CASSGSSLAKNIQYF
J gene: TRBJ2-4
V gene: TRBV2

CDR3 protein: CASRGRDVKGHEQYF
J gene: TRBJ2-7
V gene: TRBV6-1

CDR3 protein: CASSTGSYEQYF
J gene: TRBJ2-7
V gene: TRBV7-9

CDR3 protein: CASNERGRSTDTQYF
J gene: TRBJ2-3
V gene: TRBV6-1

CDR3 protein: CASSALGGREETQYF
J gene: TRBJ2-5
V gene: TRBV2

CDR3 protein: CAWSKLQAYNSPLHF
J gene: TRBJ1-6
V gene: TRBV30

CDR3 protein: CASSSTGDWGNQPQHF
J gene: TRBJ1-5
V gene: TRBV28

CDR3 protein: CASSLAGGAFF
J gene: TRBJ1-1
V gene: TRBV7-2

CDR3 protein: CASSYVEGGGYTEAFF
J gene: TRBJ1-1
V gene: TRBV6-6

CDR3 protein: CASSIDGRQSDTQYF
J gene: TRBJ2-3
V gene: TRBV19

CDR3 protein: CAWSIEGAPGTGAYEQYF
J gene: TRBJ2-7
V gene: TRBV30

CDR3 protein: CASSQDDGAGAEAFF
J gene: TRBJ1-1
V gene: TRBV4-2

CDR3 protein: CASSLEDTSTDTQYF
J gene: TRBJ2-3
V gene: TRBV5-4

CDR3 protein: CASSSRGQGHYGYTF
J gene: TRBJ1-2
V gene: TRBV6-5

CDR3 protein: CASSFGQAYYEQYF
J gene: TRBJ2-7
V gene: TRBV13

CDR3 protein: CASSIKQGDEQYF
J gene: .
V gene: TRBV19

CDR3 protein: CASSFGGHGELFF
J gene: TRBJ2-2
V gene: TRBV5-5

CDR3 protein: CASSALPSSYEQYF
J gene: TRBJ2-7
V gene: TRBV6-5

CDR3 protein: CASSPQGASGGYTF
J gene: TRBJ1-2
V gene: TRBV18

CDR3 protein: CASSLGPRSYEQYF
J gene: TRBJ2-7
V gene: TRBV7-9

CDR3 protein: CASSILAGGGTDTQYF
J gene: TRBJ2-3
V gene: TRBV7-2

CDR3 protein: CASSPQFSGQRTDPYEQYF
J gene: TRBJ2-7
V gene: TRBV18

CDR3 protein: CASSAGQRLGNTIYF
J gene: TRBJ1-3
V gene: TRBV19

CDR3 protein: CASSLSRSGFNQPQHF
J gene: TRBJ1-5
V gene: TRBV28

CDR3 protein: CASSRGQATNYGYTF
J gene: TRBJ1-2
V gene: TRBV7-2

CDR3 protein: CASSPLRTSGRSGEQFF
J gene: TRBJ2-1
V gene: TRBV9

CDR3 protein: CASRGQGMNGYTF
J gene: TRBJ1-2
V gene: TRBV6-5

CDR3 protein: CAWSQVRGNQPQHF
J gene: TRBJ1-5
V gene: TRBV30

CDR3 protein: CASSLGNSARRGNEQFF
J gene: TRBJ2-1
V gene: TRBV7-7

CDR3 protein: CASSQDRNSGREETQYF
J gene: TRBJ2-5
V gene: TRBV4-2

CDR3 protein: CAWSQGQGNQPQHF
J gene: TRBJ1-5
V gene: TRBV30

CDR3 protein: CAIRRTEPYNEQFF
J gene: TRBJ2-1
V gene: TRBV10-3

CDR3 protein: CAWSVRIAGEQYF
J gene: TRBJ2-7
V gene: TRBV30

CDR3 protein: CASSPGGGASSDTEAFF
J gene: TRBJ1-1
V gene: TRBV5-4

CDR3 protein: CASIPSGYNEQFF
J gene: TRBJ2-1
V gene: TRBV2

CDR3 protein: CAWRRDRDEKLFF
J gene: TRBJ1-4
V gene: TRBV30

CDR3 protein: CASSMYGDRDGYTF
J gene: TRBJ1-2
V gene: TRBV19

CDR3 protein: CASSQLAGGGYEQYF
J gene: TRBJ2-7
V gene: TRBV7-2

CDR3 protein: CASSYSRTAPNEKLFF
J gene: TRBJ1-4
V gene: TRBV6-6